This T cell receptor beta chain derives from a study of post-analysis software for immune sequencing data. Overall study results and limits: Patients used roughly five TRBV segments, including TRBV5-6, TRBV5-1 and TRBV20-1, more often than controls.

Prepared libraries of TCR beta cDNA carried unique molecular identifiers. TCRdb re-called the PCR reads with MiXCR, one entry per CDR3 protein. This sample has around 700,000 distinct CDR3 sequences, with 59% found just once. V was trimmed by 5 bases and J by 8 bases, leaving 20 bases between them. The germline gives CDR1 SGHTS, CDR2 YDEGEE. CDR3 length equals 15 residues. A word on this clonotype: The antigen is not known.

Sequencing was done on a sample of blood. The V call is TRBV5-8, the J call TRBJ2-1; D may correspond to TRBD1 or TRBD2 (5 bases each). The clonotype originates from a girl aged 2 to 10 with multiple sclerosis. As DNA, the CDR3 is TGTGCCAGCAGTACCGGGACCCCTAAACTCGATGAGCAGTTCTTC. This encodes CASSTGTPKLDEQFF.